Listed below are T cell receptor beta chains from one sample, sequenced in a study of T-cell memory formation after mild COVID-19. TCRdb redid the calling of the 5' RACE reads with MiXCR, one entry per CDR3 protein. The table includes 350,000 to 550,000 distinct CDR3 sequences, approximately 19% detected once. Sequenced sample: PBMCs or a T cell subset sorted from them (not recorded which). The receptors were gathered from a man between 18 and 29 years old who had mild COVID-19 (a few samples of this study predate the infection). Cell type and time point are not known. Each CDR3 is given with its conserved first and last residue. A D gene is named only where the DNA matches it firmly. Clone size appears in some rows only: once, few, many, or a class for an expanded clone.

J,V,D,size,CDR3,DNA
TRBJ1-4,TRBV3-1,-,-,CASTVRVGEKLFF,TGTGCCAGCACGGTCAGGGTCGGTGAAAAACTGTTTTTT
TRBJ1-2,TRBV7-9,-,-,CASSLLMDGYTF,TGTGCCAGCAGCTTACTTATGGATGGCTACACCTTC
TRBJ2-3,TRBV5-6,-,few,CASSFRGHDTQYF,TGTGCCAGCAGCTTTCGGGGCCACGATACGCAGTATTTT
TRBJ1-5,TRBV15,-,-,CATSRDGEGRRPQHF,TGTGCCACCAGCAGAGATGGGGAGGGACGGCGGCCCCAGCATTTT
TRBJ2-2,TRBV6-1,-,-,CASWGGGDLFF,TGTGCCAGCTGGGGCGGCGGGGATCTGTTTTTT
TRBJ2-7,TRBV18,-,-,CASSPRDYSYEQYF,TGTGCCAGCTCACCACGTGACTATTCCTACGAGCAGTACTTC
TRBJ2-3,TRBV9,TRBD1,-,CASSVGTGSADTQYF,TGTGCCAGCAGCGTAGGGACAGGGAGTGCGGATACGCAGTATTTT
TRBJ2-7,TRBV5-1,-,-,CASSLEVEQYF,TGCGCCAGCAGCTTGGAGGTTGAGCAGTACTTC
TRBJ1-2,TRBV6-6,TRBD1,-,CASSNPGTGNYGYTF,TGTGCCAGCAGTAACCCCGGGACAGGGAACTATGGCTACACCTTC
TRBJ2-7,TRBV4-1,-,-,CASSPGGTAYEQYF,TGCGCCAGCAGCCCCGGCGGGACAGCCTACGAGCAGTACTTC
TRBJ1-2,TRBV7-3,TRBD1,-,CARSPTDRGRGYTF,TGTGCCAGAAGCCCTACGGACAGGGGTCGGGGCTACACCTTC
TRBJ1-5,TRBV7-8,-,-,CASTNMGGISNQPQHF,TGTGCCAGCACCAATATGGGAGGGATAAGCAATCAGCCCCAGCATTTT
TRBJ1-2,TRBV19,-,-,CASVEAQRRSDYGYTF,TGTGCCAGCGTTGAAGCACAGAGGCGTTCAGACTATGGCTACACCTTC
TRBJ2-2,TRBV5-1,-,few,CASSLPQPAGELFF,TGCGCCAGCAGCTTGCCCCAGCCGGCCGGGGAGCTGTTTTTT
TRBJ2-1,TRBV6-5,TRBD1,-,CASSYRQGYNEQFF,TGTGCCAGCAGTTACCGACAGGGATACAATGAGCAGTTCTTC
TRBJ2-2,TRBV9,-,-,CASSVLGGAGELFF,TGTGCCAGCAGCGTATTGGGTGGGGCCGGGGAGCTGTTTTTT
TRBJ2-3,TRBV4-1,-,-,CASSQGLTDTQYF,TGCGCCAGCAGCCAGGGCCTCACAGATACGCAGTATTTT
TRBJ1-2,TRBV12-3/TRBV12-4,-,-,CASTWTELGGGYTF,TGTGCCAGCACCTGGACAGAGCTTGGTGGTGGCTACACCTTC
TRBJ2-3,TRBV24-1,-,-,CATSPGRGPTDTQYF,TGTGCCACCTCCCCCGGTCGGGGGCCCACAGATACGCAGTATTTT
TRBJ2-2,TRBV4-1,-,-,CASTAFWGVGTNTGELFF,TGCGCCAGCACCGCATTCTGGGGGGTAGGCACGAACACCGGGGAGCTGTTTTTT
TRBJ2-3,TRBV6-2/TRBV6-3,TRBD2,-,CASSYWLAADTQYF,TGTGCCAGCAGTTACTGGCTAGCGGCAGATACGCAGTATTTT